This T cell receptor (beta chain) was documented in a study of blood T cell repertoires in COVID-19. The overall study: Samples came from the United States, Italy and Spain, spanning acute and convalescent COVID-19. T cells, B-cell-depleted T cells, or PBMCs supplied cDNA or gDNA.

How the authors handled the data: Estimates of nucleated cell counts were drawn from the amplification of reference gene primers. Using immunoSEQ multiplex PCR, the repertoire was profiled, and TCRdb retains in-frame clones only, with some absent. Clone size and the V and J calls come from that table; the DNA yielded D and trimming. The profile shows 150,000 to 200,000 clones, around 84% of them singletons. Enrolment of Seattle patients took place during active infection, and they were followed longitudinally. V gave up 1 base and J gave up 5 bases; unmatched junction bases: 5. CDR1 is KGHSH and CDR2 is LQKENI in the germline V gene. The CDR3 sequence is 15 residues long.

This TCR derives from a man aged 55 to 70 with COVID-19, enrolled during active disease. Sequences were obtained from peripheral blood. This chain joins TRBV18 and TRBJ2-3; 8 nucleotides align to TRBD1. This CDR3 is CASSPLQGAGDTQYF. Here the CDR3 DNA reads TGTGCCAGCTCACCACTTCAGGGGGCAGGAGATACGCAGTATTTT.